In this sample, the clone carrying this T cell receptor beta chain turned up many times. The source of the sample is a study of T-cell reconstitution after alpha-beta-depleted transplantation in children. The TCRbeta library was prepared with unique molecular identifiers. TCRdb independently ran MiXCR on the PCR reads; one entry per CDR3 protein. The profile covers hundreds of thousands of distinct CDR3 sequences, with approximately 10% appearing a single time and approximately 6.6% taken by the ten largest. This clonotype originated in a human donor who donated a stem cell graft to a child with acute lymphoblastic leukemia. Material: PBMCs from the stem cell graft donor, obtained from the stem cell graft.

The CDR3, as DNA: TGCGCCAGCACGTATGGGACAGGGGACAATGAGCAGTTCTTC. Its protein is CASTYGTGDNEQFF. This sequence joins TRBV5-1 and TRBJ2-1, with TRBD1 matching 10 bases. The CDR3 is 14 amino acids. Looked up from germline, CDR1 is SGHRS and CDR2 is YFSETQ. The V and J ends lost 6 bases and 5 bases, in that order; junction bases with no gene match: 5.